Below are 10 T cell receptor beta chains sequenced from a single sample in a study of cytomegalovirus exposure and HLA in healthy donors. The PCR made use of 60 Vbeta and 13 Jbeta primers. Libraries were prepared by immunoSEQ multiplex PCR; TCRdb keeps only in-frame clonotypes and omits some of them. The sample holds some 120,000 clones, about 74% seen once. The source material was PBMCs. The receptors were sampled from a man between 25 and 39 years old in good health and CMV-seronegative.

This rearrangement joins TRBV27 to TRBJ1-6, with 10 bases aligning to TRBD1. The CDR3 is 14 residues long. The junction had 4 bases not matched to a gene; V was cut back by 5 bases and J by 9 bases. Germline V gene lookup returns CDR1 MNHEY and CDR2 SMNVEV (reference sequence). CDR3 sequence reads: CASSAGTGASPLHF. The CDR3 DNA sequence: TGTGCCAGCAGTGCCGGGACAGGGGCTTCACCCCTCCACTTT.

The gene calls are TRBV7-9 and TRBJ2-1; no clear D. CDR3 length equals 14 residues. Germline V gene data show CDR1 as SEHNR and CDR2 as FQNEAQ (reference sequence). Trimming took 0 bases from V and 4 from J, leaving 7 bases between them. The CDR3 DNA reads TGTGCCAGCAGCTTAGCGCTACTATACAATGAGCAGTTCTTC. As protein: CASSLALLYNEQFF.

The chain links TRBV27 to TRBJ1-5; D is unresolved. V lost 2 bases and J 2 bases, leaving 4 bases between the germline ends. CDR1 and CDR2 (germline): MNHEY, SMNVEV (reference sequence). The CDR3 length is 13 residues. The CDR3 nucleotides read TGTGCCAGCAGTTTAGTCGGCAATCAGCCCCAGCATTTT. Amino acids: CASSLVGNQPQHF.

The chain couples TRBV10-2 to TRBJ1-2; unclear D gene. The germline V gene has CDR1 WSHSY and CDR2 SAAADI. This CDR3 contains 13 residues. V was clipped by 8 bases and J by 4 bases, with 14 bases between them. For the CDR3, the DNA is TGCGCCAGCCGGCCCGGGGAGGGCTATGGCTACACCTTC. Residues: CASRPGEGYGYTF.

This chain joins TRBV7-9 and TRBJ1-5; 9 nucleotides line up with TRBD1. In germline, CDR1 is SEHNR, CDR2 FQNEAQ (reference sequence). There are 14 residues in the CDR3. J gave up 6 bases and V 5 bases, and 5 bases lay outside the gene matches. The CDR3 is CASSTTGGSQPQHF. The CDR3 DNA follows: TGTGCCAGCAGCACAACAGGGGGCTCTCAGCCCCAGCATTTT.

The rearrangement joins TRBV5-1 to TRBJ2-4; TRBD2 agrees at 9 bases. The CDR3 has 16 residues. Germline V gene sequence: CDR1 SGHRS, CDR2 YFSETQ. The trim removed 3 bases at V and 1 base at J, leaving 5 bases unmatched. CDR3 in DNA: TGCGCCAGCAGCTATAGCGGGAGCGGGGCCAAAAACATTCAGTACTTC. It codes for CASSYSGSGAKNIQYF.

The V gene is TRBV19, the J gene TRBJ2-3; D may be TRBD1 (5 bases). The CDR3 extends over 15 amino acids. Looked up from germline, CDR1 is LNHDA and CDR2 is SQIVND (reference sequence). Trimming cost V 5 bases and J 4 bases, with 16 bases left between them. In nucleotides, the CDR3 is TGTGCCAGTAGTCCTCTCACAGGTATCGCAGATACGCAGTATTTT. Amino acid sequence: CASSPLTGIADTQYF.

This clone was observed a handful of times. The chain uses TRBV5-5 and TRBJ2-7; weak D call: TRBD2 (7 bases). Between the trimmed V and J ends, which lost 5 bases and 5 bases, there was a span of 20 bases. CDR3 size: 15 residues. Per germline, CDR1 SGHKS and CDR2 YYEKEE (reference sequence). DNA of the CDR3: TGTGCCAGCAGACGAAAAGGGGGGGGCAGGGACGAGCAGTACTTC. Protein: CASRRKGGGRDEQYF.

The chain is built from TRBV2 and TRBJ1-5, with a tentative D call TRBD1 (5 bases). The V gene's germline CDR1 is SNHLY and CDR2 FYNNEI. Trimming cost V 6 bases and J 2 bases, with 14 bases left between them. The CDR3 consists of 15 residues. The CDR3 spells CASRGAWGGNQPQHF. The CDR3 bases are TGTGCCAGCAGGGGAGCATGGGGGGGCAATCAGCCCCAGCATTTT.

J is TRBJ2-3 and V is TRBV5-4; 13 bases line up with TRBD2. The germline CDR1 and CDR2 sequences are SGHNT and YYREEE (reference sequence). Trimming removed 1 base from V and 10 bases from J; junction bases left unmatched: 6. CDR3 length: 15 residues. CDR3 in DNA: TGTGCCAGCAGCTTGCCGGGACTAGCGGGAAGTTCGCAGTATTTT. Amino acid sequence: CASSLPGLAGSSQYF.